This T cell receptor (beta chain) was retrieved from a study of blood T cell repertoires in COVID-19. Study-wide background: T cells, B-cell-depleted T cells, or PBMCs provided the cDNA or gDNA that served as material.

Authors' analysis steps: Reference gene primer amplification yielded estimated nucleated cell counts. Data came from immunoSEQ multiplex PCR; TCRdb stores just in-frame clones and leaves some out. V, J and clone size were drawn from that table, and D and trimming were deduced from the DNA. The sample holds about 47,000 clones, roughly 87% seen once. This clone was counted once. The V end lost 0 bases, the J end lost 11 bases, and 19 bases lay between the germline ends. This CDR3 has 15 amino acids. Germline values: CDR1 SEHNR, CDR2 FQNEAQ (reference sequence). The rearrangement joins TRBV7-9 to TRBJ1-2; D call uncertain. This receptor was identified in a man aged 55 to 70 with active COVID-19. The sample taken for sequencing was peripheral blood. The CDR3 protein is CASSLADRSGGGYTF. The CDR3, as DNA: TGTGCCAGCAGCTTAGCGGACCGGAGTGGTGGAGGATACACCTTC.